Below, 5 T cell receptor beta chains from the same sample are listed, as sequenced in a study of blood T cell repertoires in COVID-19. TCRdb's copy holds only in-frame clones and misses some; the assay was immunoSEQ multiplex PCR. The repertoire includes about 100,000 clones, around four fifths of them detected once, and 13% sits in the top ten. Sequencing used peripheral blood. Source of these receptors: a man in his forties or fifties with active or convalescent COVID-19.

The chain links TRBV18 to TRBJ2-5, with 8 bases that match TRBD1. V was pared by 3 bases and J by 2 bases, with 14 bases of the junction left unmatched. This CDR3 region has 18 residues. Germline CDR1 reads KGHSH; CDR2 reads LQKENI. CDR3 sequence reads: CASSPWTGKKRKQETQYF. DNA of the CDR3: TGTGCCAGCTCACCCTGGACAGGGAAAAAAAGGAAGCAAGAGACCCAGTACTTC.

This rearrangement joins TRBV11-3 to TRBJ2-1, with 8 bases that match TRBD2. The V segment lost 0 bases and the J segment 9 bases; nucleotides outside the gene matches: 10. Germline lookup yields CDR1 SGHNT and CDR2 YENEEA. This CDR3 region has 16 residues. CDR3: CASSLDPLRGGSEQFF. DNA of the CDR3: TGTGCCAGCAGCTTAGACCCCCTCCGGGGGGGTAGTGAGCAGTTCTTC.

The V gene is TRBV5-1, the J gene TRBJ2-5, with TRBD2 matching over 8 bases. Trimming removed 9 bases from V and 1 base from J; junction bases left unmatched: 5. Looked up from germline, CDR1 is SGHRS and CDR2 is YFSETQ. This CDR3 has 13 residues. The CDR3 spells CATSREGQETQYF. As DNA, the CDR3 is TGCGCCACCTCACGGGAGGGCCAAGAGACCCAGTACTTC.

The rearrangement joins TRBV18 to TRBJ1-1; 7 bases align to TRBD1. The junction had 13 bases not matched to a gene; V was cut back by 6 bases and J by 3 bases. The CDR3 length is 16 residues. Germline V gene data show CDR1 as KGHSH and CDR2 as LQKENI. CDR3 nucleotide sequence: TGTGCCAGCTCCTCTGGAACAGGGGTTGTGGACACTGAAGCTTTCTTT. It is translated as CASSSGTGVVDTEAFF.

The chain is built from TRBV28 and TRBJ1-1; no reliable D call. V dropped 5 bases and J dropped 1 base, with 11 bases sitting between them. The CDR3 is made up of 14 amino acids. Germline assignment: CDR1 MDHEN and CDR2 SYDVKM. For the CDR3, the DNA is TGTGCCAGCAGTCCAAGAGCGACGAACACTGAAGCTTTCTTT. It translates to CASSPRATNTEAFF.